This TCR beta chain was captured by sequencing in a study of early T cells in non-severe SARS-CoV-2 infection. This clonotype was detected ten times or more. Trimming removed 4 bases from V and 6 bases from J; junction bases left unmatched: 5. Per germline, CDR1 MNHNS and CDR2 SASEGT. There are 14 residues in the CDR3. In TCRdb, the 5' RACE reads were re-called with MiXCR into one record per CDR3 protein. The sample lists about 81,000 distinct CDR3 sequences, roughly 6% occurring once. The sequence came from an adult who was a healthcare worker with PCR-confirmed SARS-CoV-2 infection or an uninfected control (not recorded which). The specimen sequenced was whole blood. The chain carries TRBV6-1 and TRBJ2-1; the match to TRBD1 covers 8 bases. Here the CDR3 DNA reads TGTGCCAGCAGTGCGGACAGGGTGGCCAATGAGCAGTTCTTC. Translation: CASSADRVANEQFF.